This T cell receptor (beta chain) was identified in a study of breast tumors, draining lymph nodes, adjacent tissues. The CDR3 covers 11 residues. CDR1 and CDR2 (germline): DFQATT, SNEGSKA (reference sequence). TCRdb passed the multiplex PCR reads through MiXCR, listing each CDR3 protein once. The sample consists of some 150,000 distinct CDR3 sequences, 20% to 25% of them appearing once. Broader study findings: Compared with lymph nodes, tumors were less diverse; compared with nontumor tissue, more.

The sample holds a few counts of this clonotype. Its cognate antigen is unknown. Relative to the germline gene, one junction end is altered; a read error may explain this. Breast cancer patients provided tissue from their axillary draining lymph nodes. The sequencing sample was made of axillary lymph node tissue. The clonotype originates from a female donor with breast cancer. Some clones in this sample may be carry-over from other donors' samples. The chain is built from TRBV20-1 and TRBJ2-7; 7 positions match TRBD1. CDR3 amino acids: CSGRQGYGQYF. CDR3 DNA: TGCAGTGGCAGACAGGGCTACGGGCAGTACTTC.